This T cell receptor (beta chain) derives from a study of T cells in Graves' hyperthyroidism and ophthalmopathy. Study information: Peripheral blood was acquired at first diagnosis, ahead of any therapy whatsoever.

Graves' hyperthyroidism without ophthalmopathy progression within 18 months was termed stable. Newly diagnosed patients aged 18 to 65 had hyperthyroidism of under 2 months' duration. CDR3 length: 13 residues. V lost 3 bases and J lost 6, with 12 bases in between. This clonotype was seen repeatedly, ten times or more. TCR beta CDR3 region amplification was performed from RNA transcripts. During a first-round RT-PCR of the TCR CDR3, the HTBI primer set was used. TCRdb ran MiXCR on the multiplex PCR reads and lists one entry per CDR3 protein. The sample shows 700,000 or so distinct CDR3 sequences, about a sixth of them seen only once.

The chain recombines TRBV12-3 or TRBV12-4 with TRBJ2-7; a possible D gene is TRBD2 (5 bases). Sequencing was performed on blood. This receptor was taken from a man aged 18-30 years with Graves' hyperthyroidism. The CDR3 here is CASSLLLGGEQYF. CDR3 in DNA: TGTGCCAGCAGTTTGCTACTAGGAGGCGAGCAGTACTTC.